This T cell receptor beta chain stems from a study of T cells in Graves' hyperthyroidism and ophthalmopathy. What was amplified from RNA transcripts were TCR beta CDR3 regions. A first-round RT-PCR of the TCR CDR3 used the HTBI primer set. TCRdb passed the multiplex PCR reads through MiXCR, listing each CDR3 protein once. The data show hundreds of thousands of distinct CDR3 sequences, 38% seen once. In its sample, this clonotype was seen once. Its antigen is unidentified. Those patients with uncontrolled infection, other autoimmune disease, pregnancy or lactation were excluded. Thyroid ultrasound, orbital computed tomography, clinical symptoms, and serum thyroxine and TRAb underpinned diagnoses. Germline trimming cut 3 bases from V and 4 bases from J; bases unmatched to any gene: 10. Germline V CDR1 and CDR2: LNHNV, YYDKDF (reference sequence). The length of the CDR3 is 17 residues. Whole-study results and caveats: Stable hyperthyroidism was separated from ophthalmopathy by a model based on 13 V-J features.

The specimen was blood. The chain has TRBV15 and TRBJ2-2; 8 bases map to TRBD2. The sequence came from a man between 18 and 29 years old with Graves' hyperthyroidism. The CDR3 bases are TGTGCCACCAGCAGCTCGCTGGGTAGCGGGGTCACCGGGGAGCTGTTTTTT. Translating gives CATSSSLGSGVTGELFF. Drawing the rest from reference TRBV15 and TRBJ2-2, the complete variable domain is DAMVIQNPRYQVTQFGKPVTLSCSQTLNHNVMYWYQQKSSQAPKLLFHYYDKDFNNEADTPDNFQSRRPNTSFCFLDIRSPGLGDTAMYLCATSSSLGSGVTGELFFGEGSRLTVL.